Below are 19 T cell receptor beta chains sequenced from a single sample in a study of T cells expressing NK-cell markers. TCRdb re-analyzed the 5' RACE reads; it lists each CDR3 protein once, without DNA. In total, the table holds around 140,000 distinct CDR3 sequences. The source material was blood T cells: a sorted CD56 or NKG2C T cell subset, CD4+ or CD8+ T cells, or bulk PBMC T cells (not recorded which). Every receptor here comes from a man younger than 30 in good health.

The rearrangement links TRBV10-3 to TRBJ2-1; TCRdb outputs TRBD2, but without DNA this stays unchecked. Germline CDR1 ENHRY, CDR2 SYGVKD. There are 12 residues in the CDR3. The CDR3: CAISGGRNEQFF.

The V call is TRBV14, the J call TRBJ2-1; TCRdb calls TRBD2, which cannot be checked without DNA. This CDR3 comprises 16 residues. The germline V gene has CDR1 SGHDN and CDR2 FVKESK. This CDR3 reads CASSPGTSWRTDEQFF. Using reference TRBV14 and TRBJ2-1 for the parts outside the CDR3, the full variable domain is EAGVTQFPSHSVIEKGQTVTLRCDPISGHDNLYWYRRVMGKEIKFLLHFVKESKQDESGMPNNRFLAERTGGTYSTLKVQPAELEDSGVYFCASSPGTSWRTDEQFFGPGTRLTVL.

The rearrangement joins TRBV27 to TRBJ2-2; TCRdb gives TRBD1 as the D gene, but with no DNA this cannot be confirmed. The CDR3 runs 15 residues. Germline V gene data show CDR1 as MNHEY and CDR2 as SMNVEV (reference sequence). The CDR3 sequence: CASSLYRVVGGELFF.

The chain combines TRBV6-5 with TRBJ2-1; the TCRdb D gene call, TRBD2, has no DNA to confirm it. CDR1 and CDR2 (germline): MNHEY, SVGAGI. This CDR3 is built from 16 residues. CDR3 sequence reads: CASSYSLLAGGNEQFF.

This chain links TRBV4-3 with TRBJ1-1. The germline V gene has CDR1 LGHNA and CDR2 YSLEER. The CDR3 is 13 residues long. CDR3 amino acids: CASSHDLGTEAFF.

The rearrangement links TRBV25-1 to TRBJ2-1; the D call of TRBD1 rests on TCRdb alone, since no DNA is present to check it. This CDR3 comprises 11 residues. Germline loops: CDR1 MGHDK, CDR2 SYGVNS. The chain's CDR3 is CASMQGYEQFF.

The V gene is TRBV4-1, the J gene TRBJ2-7. Germline V gene data show CDR1 as MGHRA and CDR2 as YSYEKL. CDR3 size: 12 residues. The CDR3 here is CASSQGSSEQYF.

V and J are TRBV29-1 and TRBJ2-1; lacking DNA, the TRBD2 call made by TCRdb goes unchecked. The germline V gene has CDR1 SQVTM and CDR2 ANQGSEA. This CDR3 spans 17 amino acids. CDR3 sequence: CSVGGSLRGAEVHEQFF.

The chain has TRBV7-9 and TRBJ2-5; TCRdb lists TRBD1, though no DNA is available to test this call. Germline CDR1 is SEHNR and CDR2 is FQNEAQ (reference sequence). The CDR3 sequence is 13 residues long. The CDR3 sequence is CAGGNPYQETQYF.

The chain has TRBV6-1 and TRBJ2-1; TCRdb names TRBD2, which stays unverified in the absence of DNA. Germline V gene sequence: CDR1 MNHNS, CDR2 SASEGT. This CDR3 contains 16 residues. CDR3 sequence: CASSGLVGSRDPEQFF.

The rearrangement joins TRBV11-2 to TRBJ2-6; TCRdb calls TRBD1, which cannot be checked without DNA. This CDR3 spans 17 amino acids. Germline-derived CDR1 and CDR2 are SGHAT and FQNNGV. The CDR3 here is CASSLEGGRAGANVLTF.

The rearrangement uses TRBV7-8 and TRBJ2-3; checking the TCRdb D call of TRBD2 is not possible without DNA. CDR3 length equals 15 residues. The germline V gene has CDR1 SGHVS and CDR2 FQNEAQ. CDR3 protein: CASSSGLAGPDTQYF.

The chain uses TRBV7-9 and TRBJ2-3; TCRdb picks TRBD1, but there is no DNA to check that call. CDR1 is SEHNR, CDR2 FQNEAQ, per germline (reference sequence). CDR3 length: 17 residues. The CDR3: CASSPKWAGESTDTQYF.

The chain has TRBV4-1 and TRBJ2-6. This CDR3 is 15 amino acids long. Germline V gene lookup returns CDR1 MGHRA and CDR2 YSYEKL. The CDR3 spells CASSYSGSGANVLTF.

The chain links TRBV30 to TRBJ1-6; lacking DNA, the TRBD1 call made by TCRdb goes unchecked. Looked up from germline, CDR1 is GTSNPN and CDR2 is SVGIG (reference sequence). This CDR3 comprises 14 residues. CDR3 region: CAWSSGTGNSPLHF.

The rearrangement uses TRBV5-4 and TRBJ2-5. In germline, CDR1 is SGHNT, CDR2 YYREEE (reference sequence). This CDR3 comprises 15 residues. The CDR3 spells CASSLEEQTQETQYF.

The J gene is TRBJ2-7, the V gene TRBV20-1; TCRdb names TRBD1, which stays unverified in the absence of DNA. The CDR3 sequence is 13 residues long. Per germline, CDR1 DFQATT and CDR2 SNEGSKA (reference sequence). The chain's CDR3 is CSAHRGESYEQYF.

The V and J genes are TRBV7-7 and TRBJ2-2; TCRdb reports TRBD2, a call that lacks DNA to check it against. The CDR3 spans 15 residues. Germline CDR1 is SSHAT and CDR2 is FNYEAQ (reference sequence). The CDR3 spells CASSLSSSGSGELFF.

The chain has TRBV2 and TRBJ1-2; no DNA is available, so the TRBD1 call from TCRdb remains unchecked. This CDR3 contains 18 residues. Germline values: CDR1 SNHLY, CDR2 FYNNEI. The CDR3 loop is CASGTRITGGKTNYGYTF.